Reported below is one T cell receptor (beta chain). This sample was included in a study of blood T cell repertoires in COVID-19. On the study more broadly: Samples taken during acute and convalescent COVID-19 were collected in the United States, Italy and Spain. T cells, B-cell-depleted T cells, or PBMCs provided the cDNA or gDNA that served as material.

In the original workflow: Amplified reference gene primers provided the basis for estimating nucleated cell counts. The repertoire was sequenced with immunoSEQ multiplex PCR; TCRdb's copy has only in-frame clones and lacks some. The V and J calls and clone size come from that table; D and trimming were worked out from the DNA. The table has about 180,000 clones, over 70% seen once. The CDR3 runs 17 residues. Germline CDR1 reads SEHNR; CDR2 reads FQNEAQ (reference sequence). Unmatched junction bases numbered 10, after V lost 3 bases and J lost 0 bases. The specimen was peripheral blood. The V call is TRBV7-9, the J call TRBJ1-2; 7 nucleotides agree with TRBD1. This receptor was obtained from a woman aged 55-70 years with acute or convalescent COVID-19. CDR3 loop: CASSFKPGTVANYGYTF. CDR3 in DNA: TGTGCCAGCAGCTTCAAACCCGGGACAGTTGCTAACTATGGCTACACCTTC.